This paragraph reports one TCR beta chain. What it binds is not known. The data derive from a study of CD8 T cells in Susac syndrome. The study, taken as a whole, reports: The authors acknowledged that their TCR sequencing and HLA analysis involved a relatively small number of individuals.

RNA amounts of about 0.5 to 1 ug underwent reverse transcription with random hexamers. TCRdb re-derived calls from the immunoSEQ multiplex PCR reads in MiXCR, one entry per CDR3 protein. The sample carries approximately 110,000 distinct CDR3 sequences, about 94% recorded once. Controls comprised healthy donors matched for age and sex. CDR3 length: 14 residues. Trimming left V 3 bases short and J 0 bases short, with 9 bases between. The germline gives CDR1 SGHNT, CDR2 YYREEE (reference sequence). The sequenced material came from CD4+ T cells from PBMCs. The source is a human donor in good health. The gene calls are TRBV5-4 and TRBJ2-5; D unresolved. CDR3 DNA: TGTGCCAGCAGCTCCCCAGGATACCAAGAGACCCAGTACTTC. Protein: CASSSPGYQETQYF. Filled out from reference TRBV5-4 and TRBJ2-5, the complete variable domain reads ETGVTQSPTHLIKTRGQQVTLRCSSQSGHNTVSWYQQALGQGPQFIFQYYREEENGRGNFPPRFSGLQFPNYSSELNVNALELDDSALYLCASSSPGYQETQYFGPGTRLLVL.